This TCR beta chain came from a study of blood T cell repertoires in COVID-19. Study in general: Acute and convalescent COVID-19 samples came from the United States, Italy and Spain.

Participants reported their clinical history, and cohort assignment relied on those reports. The table came from immunoSEQ multiplex PCR; TCRdb's copy has only in-frame clones and leaves some out. Of roughly 220,000 clones detected, roughly 80% appear once; the ten largest clones hold about 1.3%. The source material was PBMCs or T cells enriched from blood (not recorded which). The clonotype originates from a woman in her thirties or forties with acute COVID-19.

CDR3 residues: CASSPRTSGRGRDTQYF. In nucleotides, the CDR3 is TGTGCCAGCAGCCCCCGGACTAGCGGGAGAGGAAGAGATACGCAGTATTTT. This chain joins TRBV27 and TRBJ2-3, with TRBD2 matching 13 bases. Looked up from germline, CDR1 is MNHEY and CDR2 is SMNVEV (reference sequence). The CDR3 consists of 17 residues. V shed 6 bases, J shed 5 bases, and the junction held 11 bases outside the gene matches.